What follows are 22 T cell receptor beta chains derived from one specimen sequenced in a study of blood T cell repertoires in COVID-19 (dated by TCRdb to about 2020). The library came from the immunoSEQ multiplex PCR assay. Not all clones reach the TCRdb copy of this immuneACCESS table, which keeps in-frame sequences only. Checked studies attribute under half of the gap to unresolved V genes and leave the rest unexplained. Within this sample are almost 400,000 clones, with nearly 90% of them counted one time only. The ten most abundant clones make up less than 2% of the sample. Material: PBMCs or T cells enriched from blood (not recorded which). The receptors shown here come from a young woman who had recovered from COVID-19.

This chain uses TRBV19 with TRBJ1-5, with D possibly matching TRBD1 (5 bases). The V gene lost 10 bases and the J gene lost 9 bases, with 13 bases spanning the gap. The CDR3 has 11 residues. Germline CDR1 and CDR2: LNHDA and SQIVND (reference sequence). The CDR3 nucleotides are TGTGCCACCAGTGGGGGGGGGCCCCAGCATTTT. Translation: CATSGGGPQHF.

The gene calls are TRBV9 and TRBJ2-1; 8 bases line up with TRBD2. CDR1 is SGDLS and CDR2 is YYNGEE in the germline V gene. The trim removed 1 base at V and 1 base at J, leaving 4 bases unmatched. CDR3 length equals 16 residues. DNA for the CDR3: TGTGCCAGCAGCGTACGGGGACTAGTATCCTACAATGAGCAGTTCTTC. As protein: CASSVRGLVSYNEQFF.

This chain links TRBV5-1 with TRBJ2-2; no clear D. Germline V CDR1 and CDR2: SGHRS, YFSETQ. CDR3 size: 14 residues. The V end lost 5 bases, the J end lost 4 bases, and 12 bases lay between the germline ends. The CDR3 sequence is CASSPRVGTGELFF. In DNA form, the CDR3 reads TGCGCCAGCAGTCCACGGGTTGGCACCGGGGAGCTGTTTTTT.

This chain uses TRBV7-9 with TRBJ2-2; 7 positions agree with TRBD2. Trimming at V came to 5 bases and at J to 5 bases, leaving 11 bases not matched to a gene. Germline V gives CDR1 SEHNR, CDR2 FQNEAQ (reference sequence). The CDR3 is 16 residues long. CDR3 DNA: TGTGCCAGCAGCGACCTAGAGGGGAGGGGAACCGGGGAGCTGTTTTTT. The encoded protein is CASSDLEGRGTGELFF.

The rearrangement uses TRBV2 and TRBJ1-1, with D perhaps matching TRBD1 (5 bases). The CDR3 is 16 residues long. The germline V gene encodes CDR1 SNHLY and CDR2 FYNNEI. V was shortened by 2 bases and J by 4 bases, with 17 bases between the two germline ends. The DNA of the CDR3 is TGTGCCAGCAGTGAATTGTCCGGGGGTCTTAGCACTGAAGCTTTCTTT. Translated: CASSELSGGLSTEAFF.

This chain joins TRBV23-1 and TRBJ2-5, with D maybe TRBD2 (6 bases). TRBV23-1 is filed as an ORF, its function uncertain. The CDR3 length is 16 residues. V lost 3 bases, J lost 0 bases, and 14 bases lay in between. CDR3 amino acids: CASSHLDGGNQETQYF. As DNA, the CDR3 is TGCGCCAGCAGTCACTTAGACGGGGGTAACCAAGAGACCCAGTACTTC.

The V and J genes are TRBV5-6 and TRBJ1-2; 7 bases agree with TRBD1. Germline V gene sequence: CDR1 SGHDT, CDR2 YYEEEE. The trim removed 5 bases at V and 2 bases at J, leaving 15 bases unmatched. This CDR3 is built from 17 residues. CDR3 sequence: CASRLWGTVVFNYGYTF. In nucleotides, the CDR3 is TGTGCCAGCAGGTTGTGGGGGACAGTAGTATTCAACTATGGCTACACCTTC.

The chain combines TRBV2 with TRBJ1-1; D unresolved. The germline CDR1 and CDR2 sequences are SNHLY and FYNNEI. The CDR3 is made up of 14 amino acids. Trimming took off 1 base at V and 1 base at J, with 7 bases between the two ends. The CDR3 DNA sequence: TGTGCCAGCAGTGAAGGGCGGCCGAACACTGAAGCTTTCTTT. Its protein product is CASSEGRPNTEAFF.

The DNA of the CDR3 is TGTGCCAGCAGGTCGAGCGGGACCACCTACGAGCAGTACTTC. Residues: CASRSSGTTYEQYF. The V and J genes are TRBV6-5 and TRBJ2-7, with 7 bases lining up with TRBD2. This CDR3 contains 14 residues. V was pared by 6 bases and J by 2 bases, with 7 bases of the junction left unmatched. CDR1 and CDR2 from the germline V gene are MNHEY and SVGAGI.

This clone was observed once. CDR3 in DNA: TGTGCCACCAGCAGAGATCTTTCGGTAGCGGGAGGGGGGGGCACAGATACGCAGTATTTT. It encodes CATSRDLSVAGGGGTDTQYF. V and J are TRBV15 and TRBJ2-3, with TRBD2 matching 11 bases. The CDR3 runs to 20 residues. Per germline, CDR1 LNHNV and CDR2 YYDKDF (reference sequence). V shed 0 bases, J shed 1 base, and the junction held 12 bases outside the gene matches.

V and J are TRBV7-9 and TRBJ2-7; D is perhaps TRBD1 (6 bases). This CDR3 region has 15 residues. V gave up 3 bases and J gave up 6 bases, with 18 bases separating them. CDR1 is SEHNR and CDR2 is FQNEAQ in the germline V gene (reference sequence). CDR3: CASSFPEQGRIEQYF. DNA of the CDR3: TGTGCCAGCAGCTTCCCAGAACAGGGACGTATCGAGCAGTACTTC.

The chain is built from TRBV6-5 and TRBJ1-1; D is ambiguous. In germline, CDR1 is MNHEY, CDR2 SVGAGI. The V end was cut by 8 bases, the J end by 2 bases, with 9 bases between. The CDR3 is 12 amino acids. The CDR3 spells CASGLTNTEAFF. The CDR3 nucleotides read TGTGCCAGCGGTCTGACAAACACTGAAGCTTTCTTT.

J is TRBJ2-1 and V is TRBV4-1; 12 nucleotides match TRBD2. CDR1 and CDR2 from the germline V gene are MGHRA and YSYEKL. The CDR3 extends over 15 amino acids. The V and J ends lost 2 bases and 7 bases, in that order; junction bases with no gene match: 3. The CDR3 loop is CASSQLAGGSNEQFF. CDR3 nucleotide sequence: TGCGCCAGCAGCCAACTAGCGGGAGGGTCAAATGAGCAGTTCTTC.

CDR3 sequence (DNA): TGTGCCAGCAGTGAATACCGAACGGACAATGAGCAGTTCTTC. It translates to CASSEYRTDNEQFF. V is TRBV25-1 and J is TRBJ2-1; D remains ambiguous. V lost 0 bases and J lost 5, with 8 bases in between. The CDR3 covers 14 residues. Germline V gene sequence: CDR1 MGHDK, CDR2 SYGVNS. The entire variable domain, with the rest obtained from reference TRBV25-1 and TRBJ2-1, is as follows: EADIYQTPRYLVIGTGKKITLECSQTMGHDKMYWYQQDPGMELHLIHYSYGVNSTEKGDLSSESTVSRIRTEHFPLTLESARPSHTSQYLCASSEYRTDNEQFFGPGTRLTVL.

The rearrangement links TRBV11-2 to TRBJ2-7; 11 bases agree with TRBD1. Germline loops: CDR1 SGHAT, CDR2 FQNNGV. This CDR3 contains 15 residues. Trimming took 5 bases from V and 3 from J; bases not matched to a gene: 6. Here the CDR3 DNA reads TGTGCCAGCAGCGCCGGGACAGGGGGGATCTACGAGCAGTACTTC. It specifies CASSAGTGGIYEQYF. Full variable domain (missing parts from reference TRBV11-2 and TRBJ2-7): EAGVAQSPRYKIIEKRQSVAFWCNPISGHATLYWYQQILGQGPKLLIQFQNNGVVDDSQLPKDRFSAERLKGVDSTLKIQPAKLEDSAVYLCASSAGTGGIYEQYFGPGTRLTVT.

This clone was found once. The J gene is TRBJ2-7, the V gene TRBV5-8, with D perhaps TRBD1 (5 bases). The CDR3 has 15 amino acids. V was shortened by 4 bases and J by 3 bases, with 17 bases between the two germline ends. CDR1 and CDR2 from the germline V gene are SGHTS and YDEGEE. The CDR3 coding sequence is TGTGCCAGCAGCCTTAGGGGTCCACTCAACTACGAGCAGTACTTC. Residues: CASSLRGPLNYEQYF.

The V gene is TRBV5-4, the J gene TRBJ1-1; D remains ambiguous. Germline CDR1 and CDR2: SGHNT and YYREEE (reference sequence). This CDR3 is 14 amino acids long. Trimming stripped 0 bases from V and 1 base from J, with 7 bases between. In DNA, the CDR3 is TGTGCCAGCAGCTTGGCGCCAGGGAACACTGAAGCTTTCTTT. This sequence encodes CASSLAPGNTEAFF.

The chain combines TRBV5-6 with TRBJ2-7; 10 bases map to TRBD1. Germline lookup yields CDR1 SGHDT and CDR2 YYEEEE. After removal of 0 bases from V and 4 bases from J, the junction contained 1 base not matched to a gene. The CDR3 length is 14 residues. CDR3 DNA sequence: TGTGCCAGCAGCTTGGGACAGGGGGCTTACGAGCAGTACTTC. This codes for CASSLGQGAYEQYF. The full variable domain, completed using reference TRBV5-6 and TRBJ2-7, is DAGVTQSPTHLIKTRGQQVTLRCSPKSGHDTVSWYQQALGQGPQFIFQYYEEEERQRGNFPDRFSGHQFPNYSSELNVNALLLGDSALYLCASSLGQGAYEQYFGPGTRLTVT.

In its sample, this clone was seen once. The CDR3 region has the DNA TGTGCCAGCAGCTTAGAATCTTTGTCGGAGGCTTTCTTT. Its protein product is CASSLESLSEAFF. The V and J genes are TRBV7-9 and TRBJ1-1; D unresolved. V shed 1 base and J shed 11 bases, with 14 bases lying between them. Germline V lookup: CDR1 SEHNR, CDR2 FQNEAQ (reference sequence). The CDR3 is 13 residues long.

The V call is TRBV7-2, the J call TRBJ2-3, with 9 bases aligning to TRBD2. CDR3 size: 15 residues. V dropped 3 bases and J dropped 5; count of bases not matched to a gene: 6. Germline-derived CDR1 and CDR2 are SGHTA and FQGNSA. The CDR3 protein is CASSFSLAGRDTQYF. DNA of the CDR3: TGTGCCAGCAGCTTCAGTCTAGCGGGGCGAGATACGCAGTATTTT.

This chain connects TRBV7-3 to TRBJ2-5; D perhaps matches TRBD1 (6 bases). V lost 0 bases and J lost 5, with 13 bases in between. The CDR3 is 15 residues long. Germline values: CDR1 SGHTA, CDR2 FQGTGA. For the CDR3, the DNA is TGTGCCAGCAGCTTAACAGGAACAGGGATGGAGACCCAGTACTTC. Protein sequence: CASSLTGTGMETQYF.

The chain is built from TRBV27 and TRBJ1-6; the D is unclear. CDR3 length equals 12 residues. Between the trimmed V and J ends, which lost 2 bases and 7 bases, there was a span of 3 bases. Germline V gene sequence: CDR1 MNHEY, CDR2 SMNVEV (reference sequence). The CDR3 coding sequence is TGTGCCAGCAGTTTACAGAATTCACCCCTCCACTTT. Translation: CASSLQNSPLHF.